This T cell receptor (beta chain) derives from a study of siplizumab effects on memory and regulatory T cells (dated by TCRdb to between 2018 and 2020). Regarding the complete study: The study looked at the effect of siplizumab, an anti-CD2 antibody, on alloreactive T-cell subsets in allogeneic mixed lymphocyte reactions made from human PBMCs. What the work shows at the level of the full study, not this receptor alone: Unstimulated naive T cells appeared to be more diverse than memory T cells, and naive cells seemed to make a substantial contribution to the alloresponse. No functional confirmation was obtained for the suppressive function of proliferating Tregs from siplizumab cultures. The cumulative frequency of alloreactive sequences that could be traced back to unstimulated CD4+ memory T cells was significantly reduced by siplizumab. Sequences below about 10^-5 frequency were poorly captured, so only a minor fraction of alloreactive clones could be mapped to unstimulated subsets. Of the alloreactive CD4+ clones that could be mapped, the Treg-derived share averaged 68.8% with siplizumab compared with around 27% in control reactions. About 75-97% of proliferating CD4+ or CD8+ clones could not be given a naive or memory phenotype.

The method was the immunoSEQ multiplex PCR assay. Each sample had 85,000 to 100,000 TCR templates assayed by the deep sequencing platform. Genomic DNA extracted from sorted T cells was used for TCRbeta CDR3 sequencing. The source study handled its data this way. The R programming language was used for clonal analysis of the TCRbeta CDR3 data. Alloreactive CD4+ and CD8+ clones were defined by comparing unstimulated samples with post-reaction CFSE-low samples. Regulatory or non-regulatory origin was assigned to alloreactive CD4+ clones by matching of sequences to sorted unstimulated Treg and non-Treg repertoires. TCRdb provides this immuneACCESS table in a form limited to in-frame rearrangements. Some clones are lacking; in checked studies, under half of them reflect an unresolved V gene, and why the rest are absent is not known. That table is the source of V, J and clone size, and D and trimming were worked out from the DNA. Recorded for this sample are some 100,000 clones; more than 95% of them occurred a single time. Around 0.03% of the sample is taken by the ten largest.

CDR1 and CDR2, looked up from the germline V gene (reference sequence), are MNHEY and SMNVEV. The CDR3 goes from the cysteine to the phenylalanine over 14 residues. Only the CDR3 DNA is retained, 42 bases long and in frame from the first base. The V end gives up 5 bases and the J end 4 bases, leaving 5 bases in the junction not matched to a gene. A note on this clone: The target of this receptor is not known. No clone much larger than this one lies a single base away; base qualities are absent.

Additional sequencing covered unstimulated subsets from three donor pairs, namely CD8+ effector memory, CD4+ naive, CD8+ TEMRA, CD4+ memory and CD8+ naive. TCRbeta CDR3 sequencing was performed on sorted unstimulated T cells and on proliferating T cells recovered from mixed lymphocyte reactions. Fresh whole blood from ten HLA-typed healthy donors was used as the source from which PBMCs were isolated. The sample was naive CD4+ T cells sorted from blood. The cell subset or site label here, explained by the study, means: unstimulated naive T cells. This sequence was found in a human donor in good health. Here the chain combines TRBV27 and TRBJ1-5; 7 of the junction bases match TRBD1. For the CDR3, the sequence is CASSMRQGNQPQHF. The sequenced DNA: TGTGCCAGCAGTATGAGACAGGGAAATCAGCCCCAGCATTTT.